The 3 T cell receptor beta chains presented below share a single source sample, sequenced in a study of T cell responses to AZD1222 COVID-19 vaccine. Measured with immunoSEQ multiplex PCR; TCRdb has only the in-frame clones, and not every one. The table records over 120,000 clones, about 93% of them present only once. The sample in question was peripheral blood, obtained on day 0 of AZD1222 vaccination. The origin of the receptors is an adult in good health.

The rearrangement joins TRBV5-6 to TRBJ2-5; 9 nucleotides agree with TRBD2. The length of the CDR3 is 14 residues. The ends lost 2 bases at V and 1 base at J; junction bases unmatched: 0. Germline V gene data show CDR1 as SGHDT and CDR2 as YYEEEE. The CDR3 protein is CASSLLAGQETQYF. The CDR3, as DNA: TGTGCCAGCAGCTTACTAGCGGGCCAAGAGACCCAGTACTTC. Supplemented by reference TRBV5-6 and TRBJ2-5, the full variable domain reads DAGVTQSPTHLIKTRGQQVTLRCSPKSGHDTVSWYQQALGQGPQFIFQYYEEEERQRGNFPDRFSGHQFPNYSSELNVNALLLGDSALYLCASSLLAGQETQYFGPGTRLLVL.

The chain uses TRBV29-1 and TRBJ2-1; TRBD2 agrees at 8 bases. CDR3 length: 12 residues. CDR1 and CDR2 (germline): SQVTM, ANQGSEA. The CDR3 region has the DNA TGCTCAAGCGGGAGAGTTGGGAATGAGCAGTTCTTC. Amino acids: CSSGRVGNEQFF.

This chain connects TRBV9 to TRBJ2-1, with 13 bases aligning to TRBD2. The junction had 4 bases not matched to a gene; V was cut back by 4 bases and J by 6 bases. Germline-derived CDR1 and CDR2 are SGDLS and YYNGEE. The CDR3 covers 15 residues. CDR3 in DNA: TGTGCCAGCAGCCCGGGGACTAGCGGGACCAATGAGCAGTTCTTC. Encoded protein: CASSPGTSGTNEQFF.